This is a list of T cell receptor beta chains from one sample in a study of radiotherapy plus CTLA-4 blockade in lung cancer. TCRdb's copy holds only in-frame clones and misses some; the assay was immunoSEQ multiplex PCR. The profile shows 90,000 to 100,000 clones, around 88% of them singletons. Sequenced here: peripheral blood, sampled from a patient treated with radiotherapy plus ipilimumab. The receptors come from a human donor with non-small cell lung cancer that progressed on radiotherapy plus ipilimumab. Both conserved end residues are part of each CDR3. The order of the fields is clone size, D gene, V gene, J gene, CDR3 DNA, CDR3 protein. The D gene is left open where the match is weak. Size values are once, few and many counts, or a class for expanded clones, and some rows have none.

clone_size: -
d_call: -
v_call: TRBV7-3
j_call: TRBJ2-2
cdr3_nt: TGTGCCAGCAGCGGCCCCGTAAGCGGAACCGGGGAGCTGTTTTTT
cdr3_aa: CASSGPVSGTGELFF

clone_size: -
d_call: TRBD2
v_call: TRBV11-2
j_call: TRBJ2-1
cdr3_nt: TGTGCCAGCAGCTTGACTAGCGGGAGCTCCTACAATGAGCAGTTCTTC
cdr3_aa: CASSLTSGSSYNEQFF

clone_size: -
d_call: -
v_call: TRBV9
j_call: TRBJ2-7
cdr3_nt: TGTGCCAGCAGCGTAGGTCTAGAGGGGTACGAGCAGTACTTT
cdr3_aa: CASSVGLEGYEQYF

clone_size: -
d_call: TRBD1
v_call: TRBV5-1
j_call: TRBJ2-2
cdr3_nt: TGCGCCAGCAGCTTGACAGGGGAGACCGGGGAGCTGTTTTTT
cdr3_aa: CASSLTGETGELFF

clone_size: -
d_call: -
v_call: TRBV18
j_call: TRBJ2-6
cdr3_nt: TGTGCCAGCTCACCAAGGAACTCTGGGGCCAACGTCCTGACTTTC
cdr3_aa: CASSPRNSGANVLTF

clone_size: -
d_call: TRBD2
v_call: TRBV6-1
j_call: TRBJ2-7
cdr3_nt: TGTGCCAGCAGATCGGCTAGCGGATACTACGAGCAGTACTTC
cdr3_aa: CASRSASGYYEQYF

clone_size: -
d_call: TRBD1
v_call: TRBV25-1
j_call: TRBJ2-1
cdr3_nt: TGTGCCAGCAGTGGCCGGACAGGGGGCATCTACAATGAGCAGTTCTTC
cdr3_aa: CASSGRTGGIYNEQFF

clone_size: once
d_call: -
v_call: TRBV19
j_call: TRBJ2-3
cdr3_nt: TGTGCCAGTAAGGGGTTTGGTTTTGGATCTAGCACAGATACGCAGTATTTT
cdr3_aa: CASKGFGFGSSTDTQYF

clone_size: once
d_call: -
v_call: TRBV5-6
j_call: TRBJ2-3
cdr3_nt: TGTGCCAGCAGGGGGTTTTCGACAGATACGCAGTATTTT
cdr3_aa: CASRGFSTDTQYF

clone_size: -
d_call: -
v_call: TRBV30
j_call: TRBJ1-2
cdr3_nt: TGCGGGTTCGGGGCGGGGAACTATGGCTACACCTTC
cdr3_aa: CGFGAGNYGYTF

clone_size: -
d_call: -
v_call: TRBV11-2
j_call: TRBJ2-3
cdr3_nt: TGTGCCAGCAAAGGTACTCCACAGTCCACAGATACGCAGTATTTT
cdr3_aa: CASKGTPQSTDTQYF

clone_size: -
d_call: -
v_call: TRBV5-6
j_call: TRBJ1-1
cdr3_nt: TGTGCCAGCAGCTTGGGACAGATAATGAACACTGAAGCTTTCTTT
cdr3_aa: CASSLGQIMNTEAFF

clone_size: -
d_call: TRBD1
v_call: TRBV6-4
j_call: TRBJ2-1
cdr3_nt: TGTGCCACCTCCGGGACAGAGAGCAATGAGCAGTTCTTC
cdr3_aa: CATSGTESNEQFF

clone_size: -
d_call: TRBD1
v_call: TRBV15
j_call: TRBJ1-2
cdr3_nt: TGTGCCACCAGCAGGGATTTGGGACAGGGGTTGCATGGCTACACCTTC
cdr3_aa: CATSRDLGQGLHGYTF

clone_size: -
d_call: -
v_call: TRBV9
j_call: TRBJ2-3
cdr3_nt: TGTGCCAGCAGTCCATCCCCCTCGGATACGCAGTATTTT
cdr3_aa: CASSPSPSDTQYF

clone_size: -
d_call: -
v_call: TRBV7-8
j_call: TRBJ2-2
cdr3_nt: TGTGCCAGCAGCCCACCGGGGTTATCGACCGGGGAGCTGTTTTTT
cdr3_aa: CASSPPGLSTGELFF

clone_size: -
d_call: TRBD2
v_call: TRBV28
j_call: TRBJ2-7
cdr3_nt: TGTGCCAGCAGCACCTTGATGGCGGGGGGGTACGACTACGAGCAGTACTTC
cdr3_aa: CASSTLMAGGYDYEQYF

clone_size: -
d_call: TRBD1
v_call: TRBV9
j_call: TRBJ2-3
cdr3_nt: TGTGCCAGCAGCTCGCGACAGGGCGGGACAGATACGCAGTATTTT
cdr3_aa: CASSSRQGGTDTQYF

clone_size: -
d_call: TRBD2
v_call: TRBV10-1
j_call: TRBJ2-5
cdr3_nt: TGCGCCAGCAGCCTACTAAGGCAGGGAGCTCTTATGGGGGGGGAGACCCAGTACTTC
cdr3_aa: CASSLLRQGALMGGETQYF

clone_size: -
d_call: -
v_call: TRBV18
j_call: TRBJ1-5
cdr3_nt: TGTGCCAGCTCACAAAGCAGGGGTTCCAATCAGCCCCAGCATTTT
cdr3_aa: CASSQSRGSNQPQHF

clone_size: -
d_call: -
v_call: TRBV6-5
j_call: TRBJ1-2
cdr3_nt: TGTGCCAGCAGTCCTAGGGGCAGCTATGGCTACACCTTC
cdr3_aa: CASSPRGSYGYTF

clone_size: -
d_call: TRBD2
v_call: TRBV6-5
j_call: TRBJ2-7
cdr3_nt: TGTGCCAGCAGATGGACTAGCGGGAGCTCCTACGAGCAGTACTTC
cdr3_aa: CASRWTSGSSYEQYF

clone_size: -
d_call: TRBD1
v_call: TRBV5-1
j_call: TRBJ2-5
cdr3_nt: TGCGCCAGCAGCTCAGGGGACAGGGGTTCAGAGACCCAGTACTTC
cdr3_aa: CASSSGDRGSETQYF

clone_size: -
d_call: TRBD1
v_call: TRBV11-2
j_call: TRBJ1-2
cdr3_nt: TGTGCCAGCAGCTCGAGACAGGGGACGTTGGACTATGGCTACACCTTC
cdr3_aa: CASSSRQGTLDYGYTF

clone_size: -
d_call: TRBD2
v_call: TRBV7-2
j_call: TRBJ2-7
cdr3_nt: TGTGCCAGCAGCTTTGGGGGGGGTCGCCACGAGCAGTACTTC
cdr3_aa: CASSFGGGRHEQYF

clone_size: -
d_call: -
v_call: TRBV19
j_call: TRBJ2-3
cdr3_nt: TGTGCCAGTAGTACGGGCCCCTACCGCCTTAGGGATACGCAGTATTTT
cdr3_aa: CASSTGPYRLRDTQYF

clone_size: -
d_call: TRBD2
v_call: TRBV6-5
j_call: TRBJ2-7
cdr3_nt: TGTGCCAGCAGTTCGACTATAGCGGGAGGGCCGCGGGAGCAGTACTTC
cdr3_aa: CASSSTIAGGPREQYF

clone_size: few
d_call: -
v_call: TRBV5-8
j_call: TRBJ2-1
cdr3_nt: TGTGCCAGCAGCTTGGGAGGGTGGGAGTACAATGAGCAGTTCTTC
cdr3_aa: CASSLGGWEYNEQFF

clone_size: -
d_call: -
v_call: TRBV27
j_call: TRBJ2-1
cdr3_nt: TGTGCCAGCAGTTTATGGGGTGAGCAGTTCTTC
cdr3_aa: CASSLWGEQFF